Here is one T cell receptor (beta chain) with its context. The CDR3 is 14 amino acids. The record originates from a study of blood T cell repertoires in COVID-19. Across the whole study: Material from acute and convalescent COVID-19 was sourced from the United States, Italy and Spain. PBMCs, B-cell-depleted T cells, or T cells were the source of the cDNA or gDNA that made up the material.

Per the study methods: Amplification with reference gene primers provided the estimates of nucleated cell counts. Sequenced by immunoSEQ multiplex PCR; TCRdb stores in-frame clones only, minus some. V, J and clone size reflect that table, while D and trimming were determined from the DNA. The sample consists of 250,000 to 300,000 clones, roughly 79% of them appearing once. Specimen: peripheral blood. The rearrangement links TRBV21-1 to TRBJ2-3; the table names TRBD2, a call not compared with the DNA. TRBV21-1 has pseudogene status. The receptor was derived from a woman aged 60-75 years with active or convalescent COVID-19. CDR3 nucleotides: TGTGCCAGCAGCAAACGGAGAGCCACAGATACGCAGTATTTT. This gives the protein CASSKRRATDTQYF.